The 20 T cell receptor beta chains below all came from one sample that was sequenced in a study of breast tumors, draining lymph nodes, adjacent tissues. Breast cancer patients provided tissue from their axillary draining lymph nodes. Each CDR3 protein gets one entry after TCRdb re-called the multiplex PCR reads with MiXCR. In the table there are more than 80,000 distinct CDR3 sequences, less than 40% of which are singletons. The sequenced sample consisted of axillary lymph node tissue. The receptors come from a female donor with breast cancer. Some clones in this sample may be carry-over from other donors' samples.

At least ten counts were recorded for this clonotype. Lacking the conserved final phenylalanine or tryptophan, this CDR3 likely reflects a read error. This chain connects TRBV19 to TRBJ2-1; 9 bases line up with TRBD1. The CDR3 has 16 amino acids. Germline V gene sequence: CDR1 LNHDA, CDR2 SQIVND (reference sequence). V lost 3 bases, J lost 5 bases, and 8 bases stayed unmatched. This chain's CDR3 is CASSMTGQGLNNEQFS. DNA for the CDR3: TGTGCCAGTAGTATGACAGGACAGGGGTTGAACAATGAGCAGTTCTCC.

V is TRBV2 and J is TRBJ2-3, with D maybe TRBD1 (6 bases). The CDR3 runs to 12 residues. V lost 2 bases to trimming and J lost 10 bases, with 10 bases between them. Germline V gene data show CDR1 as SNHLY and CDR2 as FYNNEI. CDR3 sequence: CASSERAGAQYF. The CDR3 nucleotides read TGTGCCAGCAGTGAAAGGGCAGGGGCGCAGTATTTT.

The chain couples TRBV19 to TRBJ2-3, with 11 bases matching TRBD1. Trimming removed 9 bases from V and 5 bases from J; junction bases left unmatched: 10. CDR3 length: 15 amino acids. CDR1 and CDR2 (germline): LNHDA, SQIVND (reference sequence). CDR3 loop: CASASGQGARDTQYF. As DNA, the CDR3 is TGTGCCAGCGCTTCTGGACAGGGGGCAAGAGATACGCAGTATTTT.

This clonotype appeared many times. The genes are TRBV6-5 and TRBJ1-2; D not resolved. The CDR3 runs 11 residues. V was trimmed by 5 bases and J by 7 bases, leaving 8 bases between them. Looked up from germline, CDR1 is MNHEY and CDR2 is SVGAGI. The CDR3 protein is CASSHLAGYTF. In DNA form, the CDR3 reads TGTGCCAGCAGTCACCTCGCTGGCTACACCTTC.

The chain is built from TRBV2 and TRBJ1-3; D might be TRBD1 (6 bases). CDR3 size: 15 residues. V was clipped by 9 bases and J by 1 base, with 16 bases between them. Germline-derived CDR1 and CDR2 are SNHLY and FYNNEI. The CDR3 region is CARSTGRGSGNTIYF. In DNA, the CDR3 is TGTGCCAGATCTACAGGGAGAGGGTCTGGAAACACCATATATTTT.

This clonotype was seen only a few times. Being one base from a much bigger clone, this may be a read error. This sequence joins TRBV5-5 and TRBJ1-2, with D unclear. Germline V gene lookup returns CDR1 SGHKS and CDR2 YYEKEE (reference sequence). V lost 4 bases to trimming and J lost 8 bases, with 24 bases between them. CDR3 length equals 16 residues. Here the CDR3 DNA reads TGTGCCAGCAGCCTACACCTACCGGTTCGGGCTCTCGGCTACACCTTC. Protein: CASSLHLPVRALGYTF.

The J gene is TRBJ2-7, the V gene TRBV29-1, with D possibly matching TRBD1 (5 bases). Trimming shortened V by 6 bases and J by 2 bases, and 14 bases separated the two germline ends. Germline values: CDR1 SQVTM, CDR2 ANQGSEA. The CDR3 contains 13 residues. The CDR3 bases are TGCAGCGTCGCTGGGGCGGTGACCTACGAGCAGTACTTC. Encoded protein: CSVAGAVTYEQYF.

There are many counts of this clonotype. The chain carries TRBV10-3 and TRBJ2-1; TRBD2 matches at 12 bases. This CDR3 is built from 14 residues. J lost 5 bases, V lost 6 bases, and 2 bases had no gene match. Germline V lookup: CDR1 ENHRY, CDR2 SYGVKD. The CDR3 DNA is TGTGCCATCAGATCTAGCGGGGGGGACAATGAGCAGTTCTTC. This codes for CAIRSSGGDNEQFF.

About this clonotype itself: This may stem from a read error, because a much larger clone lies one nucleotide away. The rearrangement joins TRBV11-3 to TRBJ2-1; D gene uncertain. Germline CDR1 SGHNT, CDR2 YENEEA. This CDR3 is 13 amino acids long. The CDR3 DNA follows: TGTGCCAGCAGCTTACTAGAATACACTGAGCAGTTCTTC. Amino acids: CASSLLEYTEQFF. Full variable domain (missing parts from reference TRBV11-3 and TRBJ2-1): EAGVVQSPRYKIIEKKQPVAFWCNPISGHNTLYWYLQNLGQGPELLIRYENEEAVDDSQLPKDRFSAERLKGVDSTLKIQPAELGDSAVYLCASSLLEYTEQFFGPGTRLTVL.

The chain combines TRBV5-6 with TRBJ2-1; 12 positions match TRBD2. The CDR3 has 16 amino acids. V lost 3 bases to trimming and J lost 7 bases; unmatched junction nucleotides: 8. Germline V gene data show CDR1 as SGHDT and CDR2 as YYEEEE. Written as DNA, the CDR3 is TGTGCCAGCAGCTGGCTAGCGGGAGGGCCTAAGAATGAGCAGTTCTTC. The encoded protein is CASSWLAGGPKNEQFF.

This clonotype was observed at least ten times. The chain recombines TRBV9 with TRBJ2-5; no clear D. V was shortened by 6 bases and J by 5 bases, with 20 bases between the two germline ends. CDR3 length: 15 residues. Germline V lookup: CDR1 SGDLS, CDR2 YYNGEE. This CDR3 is CASKATASDGETQYF. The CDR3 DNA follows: TGTGCCAGCAAGGCCACGGCCTCTGATGGGGAGACCCAGTACTTC.

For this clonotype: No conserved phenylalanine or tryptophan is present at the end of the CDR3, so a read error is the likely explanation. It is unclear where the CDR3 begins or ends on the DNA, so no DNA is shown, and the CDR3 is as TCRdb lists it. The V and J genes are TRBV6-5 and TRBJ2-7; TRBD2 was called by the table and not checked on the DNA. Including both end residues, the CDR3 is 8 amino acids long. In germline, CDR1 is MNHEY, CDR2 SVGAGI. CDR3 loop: CASRGLAG.

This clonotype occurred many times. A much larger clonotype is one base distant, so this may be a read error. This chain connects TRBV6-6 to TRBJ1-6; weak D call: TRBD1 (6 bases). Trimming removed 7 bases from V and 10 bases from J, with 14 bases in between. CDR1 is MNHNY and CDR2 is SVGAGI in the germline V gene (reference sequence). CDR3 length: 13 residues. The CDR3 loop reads CASIHRVESPLHF. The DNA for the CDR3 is TGTGCCAGCATCCACAGGGTAGAGTCACCCCTCCACTTT.

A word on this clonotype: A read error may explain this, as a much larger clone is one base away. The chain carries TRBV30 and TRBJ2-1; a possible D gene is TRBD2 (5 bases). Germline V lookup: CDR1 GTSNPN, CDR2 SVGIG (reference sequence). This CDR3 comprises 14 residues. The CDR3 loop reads CAGSVIGPDAEQFF. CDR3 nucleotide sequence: TGTGCCGGGAGTGTAATCGGCCCGGACGCTGAGCAGTTCTTC.

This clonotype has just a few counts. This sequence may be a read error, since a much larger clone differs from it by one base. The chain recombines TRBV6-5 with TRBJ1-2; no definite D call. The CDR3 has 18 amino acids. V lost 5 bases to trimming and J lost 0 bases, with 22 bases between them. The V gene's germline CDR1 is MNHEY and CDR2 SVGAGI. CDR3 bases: TGTGCCAGCAGTCACGTGGCCCCCAGAGGAGGCACTAACTATGGCTACACCTTC. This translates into CASSHVAPRGGTNYGYTF.

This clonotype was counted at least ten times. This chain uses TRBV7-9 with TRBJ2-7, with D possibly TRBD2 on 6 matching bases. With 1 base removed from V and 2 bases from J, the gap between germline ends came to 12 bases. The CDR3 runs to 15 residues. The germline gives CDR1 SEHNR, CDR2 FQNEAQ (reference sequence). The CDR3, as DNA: TGTGCCAGCAGCTTAGGGGGGGAGCGGCCCTACGAGCAGTACTTC. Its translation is CASSLGGERPYEQYF.

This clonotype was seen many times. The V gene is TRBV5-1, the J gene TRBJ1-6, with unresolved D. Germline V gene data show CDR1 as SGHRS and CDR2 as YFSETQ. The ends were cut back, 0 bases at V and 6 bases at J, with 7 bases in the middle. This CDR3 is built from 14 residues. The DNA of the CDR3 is TGCGCCAGCAGCTTGGAGCACAGTAATTCACCCCTCCACTTT. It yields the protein CASSLEHSNSPLHF. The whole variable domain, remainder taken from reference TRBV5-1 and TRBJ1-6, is KAGVTQTPRYLIKTRGQQVTLSCSPISGHRSVSWYQQTPGQGLQFLFEYFSETQRNKGNFPGRFSGRQFSNSRSEMNVSTLELGDSALYLCASSLEHSNSPLHFGNGTRLTVT.

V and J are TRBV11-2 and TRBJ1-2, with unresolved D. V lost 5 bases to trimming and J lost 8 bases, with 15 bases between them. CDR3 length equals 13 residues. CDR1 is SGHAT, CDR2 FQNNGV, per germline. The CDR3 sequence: CASSPASGRGYTF. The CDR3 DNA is TGTGCCAGCAGCCCAGCTAGCGGGAGAGGCTACACCTTC.

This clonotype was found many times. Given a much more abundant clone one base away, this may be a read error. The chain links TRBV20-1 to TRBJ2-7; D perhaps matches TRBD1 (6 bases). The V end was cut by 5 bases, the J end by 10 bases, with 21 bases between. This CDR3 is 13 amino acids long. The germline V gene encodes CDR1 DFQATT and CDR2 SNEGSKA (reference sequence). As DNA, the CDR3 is TGCAGTGCTGTGGACAGCTCGGACGGCACACAGTACTTC. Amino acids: CSAVDSSDGTQYF.

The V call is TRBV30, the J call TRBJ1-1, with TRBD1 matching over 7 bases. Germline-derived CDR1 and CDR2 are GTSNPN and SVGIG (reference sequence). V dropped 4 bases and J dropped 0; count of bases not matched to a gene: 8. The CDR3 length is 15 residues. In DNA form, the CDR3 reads TGTGCCTGGACGGATCCGGGACAGCTGAACACTGAAGCTTTCTTT. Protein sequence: CAWTDPGQLNTEAFF.